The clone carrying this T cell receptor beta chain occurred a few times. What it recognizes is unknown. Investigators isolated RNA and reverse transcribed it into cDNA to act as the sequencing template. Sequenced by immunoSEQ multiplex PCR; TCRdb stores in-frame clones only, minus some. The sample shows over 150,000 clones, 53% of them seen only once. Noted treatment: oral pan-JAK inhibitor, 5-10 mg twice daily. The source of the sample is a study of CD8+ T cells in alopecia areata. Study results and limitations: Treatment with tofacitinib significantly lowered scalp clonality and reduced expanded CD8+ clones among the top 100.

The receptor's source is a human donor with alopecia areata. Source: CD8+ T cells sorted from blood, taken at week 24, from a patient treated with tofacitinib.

The CDR3 DNA reads as TGTGCCACCAGCAGAGACAGGTCTTTAGCGTACACTGAAGCTTTCTTT. It yields the protein CATSRDRSLAYTEAFF. The chain employs TRBV15 and TRBJ1-1, with D uncertain. Trimming removed 0 bases from V and 3 bases from J, with 14 bases in between. This CDR3 spans 16 amino acids. Germline V lookup: CDR1 LNHNV, CDR2 YYDKDF (reference sequence).